These 19 T cell receptor beta chains share one sample of origin, sequenced in a study of post-analysis software for immune sequencing data. Study results and caveats: Relative to controls, patients had 4 or 5 TRBV segments at higher frequency, with TRBV5-6, TRBV5-1 and TRBV20-1 among these.

Their antigens are not known. Unique molecular identifiers were built into the TCR beta cDNA libraries. MiXCR, applied by TCRdb to the PCR reads, yields one record per CDR3 protein. The sample gives over 250,000 distinct CDR3 sequences, 30% to 45% of which show up once; 4.5% to 5.5% is in the top ten. Specimen: blood. These receptors were collected from a girl aged 5 to 17 with multiple sclerosis.

This clonotype has more than one count but fewer than ten. A read error may be the cause here, since a much bigger clone is one base away. The chain links TRBV7-9 to TRBJ2-5, with unresolved D. There are 13 residues in the CDR3. The V end was cut by 1 base, the J end by 11 bases, with 14 bases between. Germline V lookup: CDR1 SEHNR, CDR2 FQNEAQ (reference sequence). The CDR3 nucleotides read TGTGCCAGCAGCTTAGTACTGGGTAATGAGCAGTACTTC. Translating gives CASSLVLGNEQYF.

In this sample, this clonotype turned up a few times. The rearrangement uses TRBV4-1 and TRBJ1-5; D is perhaps TRBD1 (5 bases). Germline V gene lookup returns CDR1 MGHRA and CDR2 YSYEKL. Trimming left V 0 bases short and J 2 bases short, with 8 bases between. The CDR3 covers 15 residues. The CDR3 DNA reads TGCGCCAGCAGCCAAGATGACAGCGGCAATCAGCCCCAGCATTTT. Translating it yields CASSQDDSGNQPQHF.

This clonotype turned up a few times. The chain uses TRBV20-1 and TRBJ2-7, with 15 bases that match TRBD2. The CDR3 runs to 16 residues. From germline, CDR1 is DFQATT and CDR2 SNEGSKA (reference sequence). Trimming at V came to 5 bases and at J to 3 bases, leaving 8 bases not matched to a gene. The CDR3 loop reads CSAPGLAGGRFYEQYF. DNA of the CDR3: TGCAGTGCTCCCGGACTAGCGGGAGGGCGGTTCTACGAGCAGTACTTC.

For this clonotype: A read error may explain this, as a much larger clone is one base away. This chain connects TRBV6-6 to TRBJ2-1, with a possible D match to TRBD2 (5 bases). Germline V CDR1 and CDR2: MNHNY, SVGAGI (reference sequence). This CDR3 has 14 amino acids. The CDR3 sequence: CASSYDGVYNGQFF. The CDR3 region has the DNA TGTGCCAGCAGTTACGACGGGGTTTACAATGGGCAGTTCTTC.

This clonotype was found many times. The chain joins TRBV5-1 to TRBJ2-1, with 9 bases fitting TRBD2. The CDR3 is 15 amino acids. J was trimmed by 0 bases and V by 2 bases; bases with no gene match: 0. CDR1 is SGHRS, CDR2 YFSETQ, per germline. The CDR3 loop is CASSFSGSSYNEQFF. The DNA for the CDR3 is TGCGCCAGCAGCTTTAGCGGGAGCTCCTACAATGAGCAGTTCTTC. Using reference TRBV5-1 and TRBJ2-1 for the parts outside the CDR3, the full variable domain is KAGVTQTPRYLIKTRGQQVTLSCSPISGHRSVSWYQQTPGQGLQFLFEYFSETQRNKGNFPGRFSGRQFSNSRSEMNVSTLELGDSALYLCASSFSGSSYNEQFFGPGTRLTVL.

The CDR3 is CASSYSKVPPRDEQFF. The CDR3 DNA reads as TGTGCCAGCAGTTACTCAAAGGTCCCTCCGCGGGATGAGCAGTTCTTC. This chain uses TRBV6-6 with TRBJ2-1; D may be TRBD2 (5 bases). The V and J ends lost 0 bases and 8 bases respectively, with 17 bases between them. The CDR3 spans 16 residues. From germline, CDR1 is MNHNY and CDR2 SVGAGI (reference sequence).

Many counts were recorded for this clonotype. The rearrangement links TRBV6-2 or TRBV6-3 to TRBJ2-3; D ambiguous. The CDR3 spans 16 residues. The V end lost 4 bases, the J end lost 6 bases, and 20 bases lay between the germline ends. Per the germline V gene, CDR1 is MNHEY and CDR2 is SVGEGT. This CDR3 is CASSSLGFGRLDTQYF. The CDR3 nucleotides read TGTGCCAGCAGTTCTCTTGGGTTCGGAAGACTGGATACGCAGTATTTT.

In this sample, this clonotype turned up many times. The chain employs TRBV25-1 and TRBJ2-7; no reliable D call. Germline V gene lookup returns CDR1 MGHDK and CDR2 SYGVNS. The CDR3 has 11 amino acids. With 3 bases removed from V and 3 bases from J, the gap between germline ends came to 3 bases. The CDR3 loop reads CASSDIYEQYF. DNA for the CDR3: TGTGCCAGCAGTGATATCTACGAGCAGTACTTC.

This clonotype was observed at least ten times. V is TRBV25-1 and J is TRBJ2-6; maybe TRBD1 (6 bases). The ends were cut back, 1 base at V and 1 base at J, with 17 bases in the middle. Looked up from germline, CDR1 is MGHDK and CDR2 is SYGVNS. This CDR3 spans 19 amino acids. The CDR3 DNA reads as TGTGCCAGCAGTGAATCCCCTAGAGGGGGAACTTCTGGGGCCAACGTCCTGACTTTC. Translation gives CASSESPRGGTSGANVLTF.

This rearrangement joins TRBV24-1 to TRBJ2-3, with 7 bases that match TRBD1. Germline assignment: CDR1 KGHDR and CDR2 SFDVKD. The CDR3 runs to 18 residues. V shed 4 bases, J shed 4 bases, and the junction held 16 bases outside the gene matches. CDR3 region: CATSDYHGQAWGADTQYF. The CDR3 coding sequence is TGTGCCACCAGTGACTACCACGGACAGGCCTGGGGTGCAGATACGCAGTATTTT.

This clonotype was detected only a few times. The V and J genes are TRBV30 and TRBJ2-2; 14 bases fit TRBD2. With 4 bases clipped from V and 4 bases from J, the junction kept 11 bases outside the gene matches. Germline V gene sequence: CDR1 GTSNPN, CDR2 SVGIG (reference sequence). This CDR3 spans 18 amino acids. The CDR3 spells CAWTSGTSGSPGTGELFF. CDR3 DNA: TGTGCCTGGACCTCTGGGACTAGCGGGAGTCCGGGCACCGGGGAGCTGTTTTTT. The full variable domain, in which reference TRBV30 and TRBJ2-2 provide the parts outside the CDR3, is SQTIHQWPATLVQPVGSPLSLECTVEGTSNPNLYWYRQAAGRGLQLLFYSVGIGQISSEVPQNLSASRPQDRQFILSSKKLLLSDSGFYLCAWTSGTSGSPGTGELFFGEGSRLTVL.

The chain carries TRBV12-3 or TRBV12-4 and TRBJ2-1, with TRBD2 matching over 7 bases. Trimming cost V 5 bases and J 2 bases; bases outside gene matches: 9. This CDR3 spans 16 amino acids. CDR3 in DNA: TGTGCCAGCAGTCCTCAGAGACTAGCTCCCTACAATGAGCAGTTCTTC. This translates into CASSPQRLAPYNEQFF.

This clonotype has ten or more counts. The chain carries TRBV6-5 and TRBJ2-3; D is ambiguous. CDR1 is MNHEY and CDR2 is SVGAGI in the germline V gene. The CDR3 contains 13 residues. V gave up 6 bases and J gave up 9 bases, with 16 bases separating them. The CDR3 reads CASSPGLGKTQYF. The CDR3, as DNA: TGTGCCAGCAGCCCCGGTCTGGGGAAGACGCAGTATTTT.

This rearrangement joins TRBV5-1 to TRBJ2-1; 8 bases line up with TRBD2. Losses at the gene ends were 4 bases for V and 9 bases for J; bases not matched to a gene: 3. CDR1 is SGHRS, CDR2 YFSETQ, per germline. The CDR3 covers 12 residues. This CDR3 reads CASSKTSGEQFF. Written as DNA, the CDR3 is TGCGCCAGCAGCAAAACTAGCGGTGAGCAGTTCTTC.

There are many counts of this clonotype. CDR3 nucleotide sequence: TGTGCCAGCAGTGACCCGGGAGTCACCTACAATGAGCAGTTCTTC. Its protein product is CASSDPGVTYNEQFF. V gene TRBV6-2 or TRBV6-3 combines with J gene TRBJ2-1, with TRBD2 as a possible D gene (6 bases). V was cut by 5 bases and J by 2 bases, with 13 bases left in between. The CDR3 contains 15 residues. Germline assignment: CDR1 MNHEY and CDR2 SVGEGT.

In its sample, this clonotype was seen a few times. Given a much more abundant clone one base away, this may be a read error. The chain carries TRBV7-2 and TRBJ2-1; no clear D gene. The end of the DNA fits TRBJ2-7 better, so the J call may be wrong. Germline loops: CDR1 SGHTA, CDR2 FQGNSA. The CDR3 length is 12 residues. DNA of the CDR3: TGTGCCAGCAGCTTCTCCTACAATGAGCAGTACTTC. Translation: CASSFSYNEQYF.

This clonotype came up a few times. The chain combines TRBV7-2 with TRBJ2-7, with 7 bases that match TRBD2. Germline V gene sequence: CDR1 SGHTA, CDR2 FQGNSA. Trimming cost V 0 bases and J 2 bases; bases outside gene matches: 4. The CDR3 is 15 amino acids. As DNA, the CDR3 is TGTGCCAGCAGCTTAGCCCTAGCGGTAGCCTACGAGCAGTACTTC. Translation gives CASSLALAVAYEQYF.

The CDR3 bases are TGCAGCGTAGGGACAGGGAAGACTGAAGCTTTCTTT. Translating it yields CSVGTGKTEAFF. The chain employs TRBV29-1 and TRBJ1-1; TRBD1 matches 9 bases. The germline V gene encodes CDR1 SQVTM and CDR2 ANQGSEA. The CDR3 contains 12 residues. The trim removed 6 bases at V and 5 bases at J, leaving 4 bases unmatched.

The table lists this clonotype with a few counts. This rearrangement joins TRBV20-1 to TRBJ2-1; D is ambiguous. Germline values: CDR1 DFQATT, CDR2 SNEGSKA (reference sequence). The CDR3 spans 12 residues. Trimming shortened V by 3 bases and J by 12 bases, and 15 bases separated the two germline ends. CDR3 protein: CSARGQLSWQFF. Written as DNA, the CDR3 is TGCAGTGCTAGGGGCCAACTCTCTTGGCAGTTCTTC.